Sequencing of this T cell receptor (beta chain) was carried out in a study of blood T cell repertoires in COVID-19. The assay was immunoSEQ multiplex PCR, and TCRdb's table has in-frame clones only and misses some. The sample records some 210,000 clones, around 89% being singletons. Trimming pared 6 bases from V and 7 bases from J, leaving 18 bases between. The CDR3 contains 14 residues. The germline gives CDR1 LNHDA, CDR2 SQIVND (reference sequence). The clonotype was recovered from a woman aged 40-49 years with acute or convalescent COVID-19. The sample comprised peripheral blood. The chain joins TRBV19 to TRBJ1-2; the D is unclear. The CDR3: CASSEEGKVGGYTF. As DNA, the CDR3 is TGTGCCAGTAGCGAGGAGGGAAAGGTTGGTGGCTACACCTTC.